The clone carrying this T cell receptor (beta chain) turned up a few times. These data belong to a study of T-cell reconstitution after alpha-beta-depleted transplantation in children. The germline V gene has CDR1 DFQATT and CDR2 SNEGSKA (reference sequence). V dropped 0 bases and J dropped 5 bases, with 16 bases sitting between them. CDR3 length equals 15 residues. Unique molecular identifiers were incorporated when the TCRbeta library was constructed. TCRdb reanalysed the PCR reads using MiXCR and keeps one entry per CDR3 protein. The data hold some 240,000 distinct CDR3 sequences, with around 13% observed a single time.

Sequencing used PBMCs from the stem cell graft donor, obtained from the stem cell graft. V and J are TRBV20-1 and TRBJ1-2; D unresolved. The sequence derives from a human donor who donated a stem cell graft to a child with acute lymphoblastic leukemia. The CDR3 is CSARDLETQTYGYTF. CDR3 nucleotides: TGCAGTGCTAGAGATCTCGAGACCCAGACATATGGCTACACCTTC.